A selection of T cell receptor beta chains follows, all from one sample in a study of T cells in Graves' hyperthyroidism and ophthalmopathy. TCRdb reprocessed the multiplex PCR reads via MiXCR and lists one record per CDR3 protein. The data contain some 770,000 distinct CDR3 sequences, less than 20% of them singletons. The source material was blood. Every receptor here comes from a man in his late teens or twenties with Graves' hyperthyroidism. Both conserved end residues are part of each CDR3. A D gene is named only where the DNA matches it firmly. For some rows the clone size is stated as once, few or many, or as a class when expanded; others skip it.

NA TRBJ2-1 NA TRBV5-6 CASSLEEESSYNEQFF TGTGCCAGCAGCTTGGAGGAGGAGAGCTCCTACAATGAGCAGTTCTTC
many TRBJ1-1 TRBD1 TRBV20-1 CSARGTGGGDTEAFF TGCAGTGCTAGAGGGACAGGGGGCGGAGACACTGAAGCTTTCTTT
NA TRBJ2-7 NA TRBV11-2 CASTHVNYEQYF TGTGCCAGCACACACGTTAACTACGAGCAGTACTTC
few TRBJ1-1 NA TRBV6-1 CASIRARASEAFF TGTGCCAGCATCCGGGCCCGAGCCTCCGAAGCTTTCTTT
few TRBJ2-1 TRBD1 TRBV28 CASHPGQGYNEQFF TGTGCCAGCCACCCGGGACAGGGCTACAATGAGCAGTTCTTC
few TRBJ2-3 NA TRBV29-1 CSAREYPDTQYF TGCAGCGCCAGGGAATACCCAGATACGCAGTATTTT
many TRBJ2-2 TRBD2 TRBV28 CASSFGTSGNTGELFF TGTGCCAGCAGTTTTGGTACTAGCGGTAACACCGGGGAGCTGTTTTTT
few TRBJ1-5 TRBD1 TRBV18 CASSPTGVTGGDQPQHF TGTGCCAGCTCACCCACCGGCGTAACAGGGGGCGATCAGCCCCAGCATTTT
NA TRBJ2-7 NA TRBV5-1 CASSFDLNPVYEQYF TGCGCCAGCAGCTTCGACCTCAACCCAGTTTACGAGCAGTACTTC
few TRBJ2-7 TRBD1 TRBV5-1 CASSFVATGEEQYF TGCGCCAGCAGCTTTGTGGCGACAGGGGAAGAGCAGTACTTC
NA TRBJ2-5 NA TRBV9 CASSARPLGLQETQYF TGTGCCAGCAGCGCCCGGCCGTTGGGACTCCAAGAGACCCAGTACTTC
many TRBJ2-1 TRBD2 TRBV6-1 CASRFLAGAGNEQFF TGTGCCAGCAGATTTCTAGCGGGAGCGGGCAATGAGCAGTTCTTC
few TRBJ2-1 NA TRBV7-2 CASSLGGKYLNEQFF TGTGCCAGCAGCTTAGGCGGGAAGTACCTCAATGAGCAGTTCTTC
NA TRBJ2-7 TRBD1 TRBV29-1 CSAGGDRGLHEQYF TGCAGCGCTGGGGGGGACAGGGGGCTCCACGAGCAGTACTTC
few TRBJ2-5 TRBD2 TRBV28 CASSFLAALAGGETQYF TGTGCCAGCAGTTTTCTGGCTGCTTTAGCGGGAGGAGAGACCCAGTACTTC
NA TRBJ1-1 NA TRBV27 CASSYQIGNTEAFF TGTGCCAGCAGTTATCAGATAGGGAACACTGAAGCTTTCTTT
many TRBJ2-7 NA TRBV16 CASSQVGGYEQYF TGTGCCAGCAGTCAAGTCGGGGGCTACGAGCAGTACTTC
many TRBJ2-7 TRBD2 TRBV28 CASSGPGTRSGEQYF TGTGCCAGCAGTGGCCCAGGGACTAGGTCGGGCGAGCAGTACTTC
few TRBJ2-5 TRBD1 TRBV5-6 CASTPGQGSPRGRETQYF TGTGCCAGCACTCCGGGACAGGGGTCACCCCGGGGGCGGGAGACCCAGTACTTC
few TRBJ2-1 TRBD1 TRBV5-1 CASTRPWGQADNEQFF TGCGCCAGCACTAGACCATGGGGACAGGCCGACAATGAGCAGTTCTTC
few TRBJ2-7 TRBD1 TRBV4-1 CASSPAGQGLSYEQYF TGCGCCAGCAGCCCAGCGGGACAGGGGCTCTCCTACGAGCAGTACTTC
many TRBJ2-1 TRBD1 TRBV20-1 CSARGDRYNEQFF TGCAGTGCTAGGGGGGACAGGTACAATGAGCAGTTCTTC
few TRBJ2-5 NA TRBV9 CASSVQGETQYF TGTGCCAGCAGCGTACAGGGTGAGACCCAGTACTTC
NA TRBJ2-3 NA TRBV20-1 CSAPRGTDTQYF TGCAGTGCGCCCAGAGGCACAGATACGCAGTATTTT
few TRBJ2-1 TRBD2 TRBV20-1 CSARDLREGYNEQFF TGCAGTGCTAGAGATCTGCGGGAGGGATACAATGAGCAGTTCTTC
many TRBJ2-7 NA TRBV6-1 CASSWTGYEQYF TGTGCCAGCAGTTGGACGGGTTACGAGCAGTACTTC
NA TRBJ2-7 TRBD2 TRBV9 CASSVSGLADEQYF TGTGCCAGCAGCGTGTCGGGACTAGCGGACGAGCAGTACTTC
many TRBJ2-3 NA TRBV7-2 CASSPVRTSTDTQYF TGTGCCAGCAGCCCAGTCAGGACTAGCACAGATACGCAGTATTTT
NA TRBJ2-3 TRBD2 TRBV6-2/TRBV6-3 CASRGLAGVTDTQYF TGTGCCAGCAGGGGACTAGCGGGCGTCACAGATACGCAGTATTTT
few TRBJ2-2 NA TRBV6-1 CASSSGARINTGELFF TGTGCCAGCAGTTCTGGAGCGAGGATAAACACCGGGGAGCTGTTTTTT
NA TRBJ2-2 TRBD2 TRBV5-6 CASSPRPGLAGSGGELFF TGTGCCAGCAGCCCACGGCCGGGACTAGCGGGATCGGGCGGGGAGCTGTTTTTT
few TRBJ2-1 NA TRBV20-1 CSANPQVSTYNEQFF TGCAGTGCTAATCCGCAGGTCTCCACCTACAATGAGCAGTTCTTC
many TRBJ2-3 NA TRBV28 CASSFYAPGTSTDTQYF TGTGCCAGCAGTTTTTATGCCCCGGGGACTAGCACAGATACGCAGTATTTT
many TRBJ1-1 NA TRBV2 CASSPDRSTEAFF TGTGCCAGCAGCCCCGACAGGAGCACTGAAGCTTTCTTT
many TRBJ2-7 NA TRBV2 CASGRDFSSYEQYF TGTGCCAGCGGCCGGGACTTCTCCTCCTACGAGCAGTACTTC
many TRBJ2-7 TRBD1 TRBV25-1 CASSDQGEEQYF TGTGCCAGCAGTGACCAGGGGGAAGAGCAGTACTTC
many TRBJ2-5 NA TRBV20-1 CSARGHQETQYF TGCAGTGCTAGAGGACACCAAGAGACCCAGTACTTC
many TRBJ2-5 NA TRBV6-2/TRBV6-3 CASSYWPGVGETQYF TGTGCCAGCAGTTACTGGCCAGGGGTTGGCGAGACCCAGTACTTC
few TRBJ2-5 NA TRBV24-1 CATSDLAQGGKYF TGTGCCACCAGTGATTTGGCACAGGGAGGGAAGTACTTC
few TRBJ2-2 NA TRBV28 CASSSETVNTGELFF TGTGCCAGCAGTTCCGAGACGGTGAACACCGGGGAGCTGTTTTTT
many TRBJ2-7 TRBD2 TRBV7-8 CASSSPVLAGGPYEQYF TGTGCCAGCAGCTCTCCCGTCTTGGCGGGAGGGCCTTACGAGCAGTACTTC
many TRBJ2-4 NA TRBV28 CASSLWQGDDIQYF TGTGCCAGCAGTTTATGGCAGGGAGACGACATTCAGTACTTC
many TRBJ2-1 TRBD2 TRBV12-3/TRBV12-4 CASSRLALDNEQFF TGTGCCAGCAGTAGACTAGCCCTCGACAATGAGCAGTTCTTC
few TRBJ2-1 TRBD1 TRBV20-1 CSGQESSYNEQFF TGCAGCGGACAGGAAAGCTCCTACAATGAGCAGTTCTTC
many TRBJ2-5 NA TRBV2 CASSGGLAVYQETQYF TGTGCCAGCAGTGGGGGGCTAGCGGTCTACCAAGAGACCCAGTACTTC
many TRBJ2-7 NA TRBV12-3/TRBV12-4 CASMVADSRSDEQYF TGTGCCAGCATGGTCGCCGACAGCCGCTCGGACGAGCAGTACTTC
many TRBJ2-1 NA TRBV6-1 CATKEGGSGPYNEQFF TGTGCCACCAAGGAGGGGGGGTCTGGGCCCTACAATGAGCAGTTCTTC
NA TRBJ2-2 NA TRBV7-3 CTSRQLGAGELFF TGTACCAGCAGGCAATTAGGGGCCGGGGAGCTGTTTTTT